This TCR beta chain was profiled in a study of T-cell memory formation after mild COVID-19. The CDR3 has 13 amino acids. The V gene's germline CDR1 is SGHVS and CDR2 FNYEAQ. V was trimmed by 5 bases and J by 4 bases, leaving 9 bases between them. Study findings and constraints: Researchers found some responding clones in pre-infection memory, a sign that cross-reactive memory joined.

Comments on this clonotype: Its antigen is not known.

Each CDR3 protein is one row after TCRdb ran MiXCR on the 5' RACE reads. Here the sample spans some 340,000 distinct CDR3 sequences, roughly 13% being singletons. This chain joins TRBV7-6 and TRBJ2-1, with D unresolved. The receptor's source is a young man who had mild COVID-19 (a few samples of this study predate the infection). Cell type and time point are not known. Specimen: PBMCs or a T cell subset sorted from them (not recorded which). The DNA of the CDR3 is TGTGCCAGCAGCGCCCGAAGTTACAATGAGCAGTTCTTC. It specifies CASSARSYNEQFF.